This TCR beta chain was retrieved from a study of radiation and T cells in renal cell carcinoma. Generated by immunoSEQ multiplex PCR, the TCRdb table keeps only in-frame clones and is missing some. The data contain around 81,000 clones, about 85% of them seen just once; the ten biggest clones take up around 9.1%. After removal of 6 bases from V and 0 bases from J, the junction contained 6 bases not matched to a gene. The CDR3 covers 16 residues. The germline V gene has CDR1 SGHTA and CDR2 FQGNSA. On this clone: Its target is not known.

General study results and limits: Baseline intratumoral clonotype presence is unknown without pretreatment biopsies.

Described time point: blood 4 weeks post-SBRT, at nephrectomy. The treatment: 15 Gy SBRT to primary tumor, nephrectomy 4 weeks later. Nephrectomy followed 15 Gy stereotactic body radiation by 4 weeks. Blood was sampled at baseline, 2 weeks and 4 weeks after SBRT. This renal cell carcinoma was of the clear cell type. Sequencing was performed on blood, taken from a patient whose treatment included radiotherapy and nephrectomy. The sequence derives from a man in his fifties or sixties with renal cell carcinoma. The V and J genes are TRBV7-2 and TRBJ2-2; TRBD2 agrees at 8 bases. The CDR3 is CASSPLGLANTGELFF. The CDR3 DNA reads TGTGCCAGCAGTCCCCTGGGACTAGCGAACACCGGGGAGCTGTTTTTT. Filled out from reference TRBV7-2 and TRBJ2-2, the complete variable domain reads GAGVSQSPSNKVTEKGKDVELRCDPISGHTALYWYRQSLGQGLEFLIYFQGNSAPDKSGLPSDRFSAERTGGSVSTLTIQRTQQEDSAVYLCASSPLGLANTGELFFGEGSRLTVL.